The 9 T cell receptor beta chains in this list originate from one sample, sequenced in a study of T cell repertoires in cytomegalovirus infection. MiXCR, run by TCRdb on the reads, gives a single entry per CDR3 protein. The sample records 250,000 to 350,000 distinct CDR3 sequences, 25% being singletons. The sequenced sample was PBMCs. These receptor sequences come from a human donor in good health (CMV status not recorded). Some clones in this sample may be carry-over from other donors' samples.

This chain uses TRBV6-5 with TRBJ2-5; 9 bases align to TRBD1. The germline CDR1 and CDR2 sequences are MNHEY and SVGAGI. The V segment lost 6 bases and the J segment 4 bases; nucleotides outside the gene matches: 6. The CDR3 sequence is 14 residues long. The CDR3 is CASRQPGQGETQYF. The DNA for the CDR3 is TGTGCCAGCAGACAACCGGGACAGGGAGAGACCCAGTACTTC.

There are a few counts of this clonotype. V usage is TRBV28 and J usage is TRBJ1-4; unclear D gene. The CDR3 runs 14 residues. Germline-derived CDR1 and CDR2 are MDHEN and SYDVKM. Between the trimmed V and J ends, which lost 6 bases and 8 bases, there was a span of 16 bases. The CDR3 sequence: CASSLRGYREKLFF. The CDR3 DNA is TGTGCCAGCAGCCTACGAGGTTATCGGGAAAAACTGTTTTTT.

The genes are TRBV20-1 and TRBJ2-3; 8 nucleotides match TRBD1. CDR1 DFQATT and CDR2 SNEGSKA come from the germline V gene (reference sequence). The CDR3 consists of 16 residues. J was trimmed by 3 bases and V by 8 bases; bases with no gene match: 16. CDR3 residues: CSSPGQVNFWTDTQYF. The CDR3 DNA reads TGCAGTTCCCCGGGACAGGTCAACTTTTGGACAGATACGCAGTATTTT.

This clonotype was seen at least ten times. The V gene is TRBV7-9, the J gene TRBJ1-5, with a weak D call TRBD1 (6 bases). Germline loops: CDR1 SEHNR, CDR2 FQNEAQ (reference sequence). Trimming left V 5 bases short and J 1 base short, with 12 bases between. CDR3 size: 15 residues. The CDR3 coding sequence is TGTGCCAGCAGCCAAGGGGGAGCGAGCAATCAGCCCCAGCATTTT. It specifies CASSQGGASNQPQHF.

This clonotype was observed at least ten times. The chain couples TRBV7-3 to TRBJ2-7; TRBD2 aligns across 7 bases. Germline V gives CDR1 SGHTA, CDR2 FQGTGA. The CDR3 spans 15 residues. Losses at the gene ends were 5 bases for V and 1 base for J; bases not matched to a gene: 8. CDR3 sequence reads: CASSAGRERSYEQYF. The CDR3 region has the DNA TGTGCCAGCAGCGCAGGGCGGGAGCGGTCCTACGAGCAGTACTTC.

V usage is TRBV20-1 and J usage is TRBJ2-3; D possibly corresponds to TRBD1 (6 bases). The CDR3 runs to 13 residues. The V gene's germline CDR1 is DFQATT and CDR2 SNEGSKA (reference sequence). The germline V and J ends were trimmed by 3 bases and 6 bases, with 13 bases remaining between them. The CDR3: CSARLTGSDTQYF. The CDR3 DNA is TGCAGTGCTAGGTTAACAGGGTCTGATACGCAGTATTTT.

The chain carries TRBV29-1 and TRBJ2-1, with TRBD1 matching over 7 bases. With V trimmed by 6 bases and J by 4 bases, 3 bases remained unmatched. Germline CDR1 SQVTM, CDR2 ANQGSEA. The CDR3 is 12 residues long. DNA of the CDR3: TGCAGCGTCCAACAGGGGTACAATGAGCAGTTCTTC. Its protein product is CSVQQGYNEQFF.

This chain connects TRBV7-2 to TRBJ2-3; maybe TRBD1 (7 bases). The germline V gene has CDR1 SGHTA and CDR2 FQGNSA. This CDR3 comprises 20 residues. With 5 bases removed from V and 0 bases from J, the gap between germline ends came to 27 bases. The CDR3, as DNA: TGTGCCAGCAGCCGACGGGCCCCTAATGCACAGGGGACTAGCACAGATACGCAGTATTTT. Amino acid sequence: CASSRRAPNAQGTSTDTQYF.

This clonotype showed up just a few times. The chain uses TRBV15 and TRBJ1-2; no definite D call. The CDR3 has 13 residues. Per germline, CDR1 LNHNV and CDR2 YYDKDF (reference sequence). V lost 5 bases to trimming and J lost 4 bases, with 11 bases between them. The CDR3 reads CATSFPGLYGYTF. The CDR3 region has the DNA TGTGCCACCAGCTTTCCGGGCCTCTATGGCTACACCTTC.